Shown below are 8 T cell receptor beta chains from a single sample sequenced in a study of beta chain features in type 1 diabetes. Sequencing targeted expressed TCRB transcripts, as all isolated RNA had been reverse transcribed. Using immunoSEQ multiplex PCR, the repertoire was profiled, and TCRdb retains in-frame clones only, with some absent. The sample lists a few hundred thousand clones; more than 12% were seen once. Material: naive CD4+ T cells from blood. The source is a woman under 30 in good health.

The chain combines TRBV30 with TRBJ2-1; possibly TRBD1 for D (5 bases). CDR1 GTSNPN and CDR2 SVGIG come from the germline V gene (reference sequence). The CDR3 covers 13 residues. V shed 0 bases and J shed 10 bases, with 13 bases lying between them. DNA for the CDR3: TGTGCCTGGAGTGTACTAAGGGGCCCCGAGCAGTTCTTC. Translating gives CAWSVLRGPEQFF.

The V gene is TRBV29-1, the J gene TRBJ2-5; no definite D call. The J call may not be correct, given that the DNA end is closer to TRBJ2-7. This CDR3 contains 11 residues. CDR1 and CDR2 from the germline V gene are SQVTM and ANQGSEA. CDR3 region: CSVEANYEQYF. CDR3 DNA: TGCAGCGTTGAAGCTAACTACGAGCAGTACTTC.

There are a few counts of this clone. In the same sample, other DNA sequences code for this CDR3. The CDR3 DNA reads as TGTGCCTGGAGGGGACAGGGCGATCAGCCCCAGCATTTT. Its protein product is CAWRGQGDQPQHF. V gene TRBV30 combines with J gene TRBJ1-5; 9 bases agree with TRBD1. Trimming took 3 bases from V and 5 from J; bases not matched to a gene: 2. Germline-derived CDR1 and CDR2 are GTSNPN and SVGIG (reference sequence). This CDR3 has 13 residues. The full variable domain, with the rest looked up from reference TRBV30 and TRBJ1-5, is SQTIHQWPATLVQPVGSPLSLECTVEGTSNPNLYWYRQAAGRGLQLLFYSVGIGQISSEVPQNLSASRPQDRQFILSSKKLLLSDSGFYLCAWRGQGDQPQHFGDGTRLSIL.

The V call is TRBV28, the J call TRBJ1-1; TRBD1 aligns across 7 bases. The CDR3 is 16 residues long. Germline V gives CDR1 MDHEN, CDR2 SYDVKM. V lost 6 bases and J lost 1; bases outside the gene matches: 11. In nucleotides, the CDR3 is TGTGCCAGCAGGCGGACAGGCTTAATCACGAACACTGAAGCTTTCTTT. This codes for CASRRTGLITNTEAFF.

The chain is built from TRBV7-3 and TRBJ2-6; D is possibly TRBD1 (5 bases). Germline V lookup: CDR1 SGHTA, CDR2 FQGTGA. Trimming took off 5 bases at V and 0 bases at J, with 8 bases between the two ends. This CDR3 comprises 15 residues. The DNA for the CDR3 is TGTGCCAGCAGCCCAACAGGCTCTGGGGCCAACGTCCTGACTTTC. This gives the protein CASSPTGSGANVLTF.

This clone has a handful of counts. The chain uses TRBV19 and TRBJ2-5, with 8 nucleotides matching TRBD2. Germline CDR1 and CDR2: LNHDA and SQIVND (reference sequence). V shed 7 bases, J shed 5 bases, and the junction held 9 bases outside the gene matches. The CDR3 consists of 14 residues. The CDR3 DNA reads TGTGCCAGTACCACCGGGACTAGATGGGAGACCCAGTACTTC. This gives the protein CASTTGTRWETQYF.

There are a few counts of this clone. J is TRBJ2-3 and V is TRBV29-1, with TRBD1 matching 10 bases. Germline V gives CDR1 SQVTM, CDR2 ANQGSEA. The CDR3 spans 15 residues. J lost 1 base, V lost 6 bases, and 7 bases had no gene match. CDR3 bases: TGCAGCGTCGACACCGGGACAGGGGGCACAGATACGCAGTATTTT. Encoded protein: CSVDTGTGGTDTQYF.

A few counts support this clone. The DNA of the CDR3 is TGCGCCAGCAGCATAACGGGGGTTGAGACCCAGTACTTC. Its protein product is CASSITGVETQYF. V usage is TRBV5-1 and J usage is TRBJ2-5, with D possibly being TRBD2 (6 bases). Deletions cut 4 bases from V and 5 bases from J, with 12 bases between. The V gene's germline CDR1 is SGHRS and CDR2 YFSETQ. The CDR3 has 13 residues.